This T cell receptor beta chain appears in the sequencing data of a study of siplizumab effects on memory and regulatory T cells. Study results and caveats: The authors could not assign a naive or memory phenotype to roughly 80-96% of proliferating CD4+ or CD8+ clones.

Germline-derived CDR1 and CDR2 are SGHTA and FQGNSA. The CDR3 runs 14 residues. V lost 4 bases, J lost 8 bases, and 7 bases stayed unmatched. The assay looked at about 97,000 TCR templates in each sample. Generated by immunoSEQ multiplex PCR, the TCRdb table keeps only in-frame clones and is missing some. The sample lists over 100,000 clones; roughly 94% were seen once. As to this clone: Its specificity is unknown.

This receptor was taken from a human donor in good health. The chain links TRBV7-2 to TRBJ2-1, with TRBD1 identical over 8 bases. Sequenced material: Tregs sorted from blood. In DNA form, the CDR3 reads TGTGCCAGCAGCTCCAGGGGGCATGTTGATGAGCAGTTCTTC. Translating gives CASSSRGHVDEQFF.